This is a list of T cell receptor beta chains from one sample in a study of early T cells in non-severe SARS-CoV-2 infection. TCRdb itself ran the 5' RACE reads through MiXCR, one entry per CDR3 protein. The sample includes fewer than 100,000 distinct CDR3 sequences, under 15% of them seen just once. The source material was whole blood. Receptor source: an adult who was a healthcare worker with PCR-confirmed SARS-CoV-2 infection or an uninfected control (not recorded which). Each CDR3 is given with its conserved first and last residue. A D gene is named only where the DNA matches it firmly. Some rows have no size entry. The others give once, few or many, or a class for an expanded clone.

cdr3_nt,cdr3_aa,v_call,j_call,d_call,clone_size
TGTGCCAGCAGTGTCCGCGGGGACGCCACAGATACGCAGTATTTT,CASSVRGDATDTQYF,TRBV2,TRBJ2-3,.,few
TGTGCCAGCTCTGGCGGCCAGGTCTACACCGGGGAGCTGTTTTTT,CASSGGQVYTGELFF,TRBV2,TRBJ2-2,.,.
TGTGCCAGCAGCTTATCCCTGGCGGATGAAAAACTGTTTTTT,CASSLSLADEKLFF,TRBV7-2,TRBJ1-4,.,few
TGCGCCAGCAGCCAAGGAAGATTTGGCCGGGCGGCCGGGGAGCTGTTTTTT,CASSQGRFGRAAGELFF,TRBV4-1,TRBJ2-2,.,many
TGTGCCAGCAGTTTACTAGCGGGGCGCTCTGGGGCCAACGTCCTGACTTTC,CASSLLAGRSGANVLTF,TRBV27,TRBJ2-6,TRBD2,few
TGTGCCAGCAGTTTGGGACTAGCGGGGAGAGATACGCAGTATTTT,CASSLGLAGRDTQYF,TRBV7-2,TRBJ2-3,TRBD2,few
TGTGCCAGCAGCAAAACAGGGGGCGGTACAGCCGGGGAGCTGTTTTTT,CASSKTGGGTAGELFF,TRBV3-1,TRBJ2-2,TRBD1,few
TGCGCCAGCAGCTTGGCCGTGCGAAGCGAGCAGTACTTC,CASSLAVRSEQYF,TRBV5-1,TRBJ2-7,.,.
TGTGCCAGCAGCCAAGCCAACAGGGGAAACGGATACACCTTC,CASSQANRGNGYTF,TRBV4-2,TRBJ1-2,TRBD1,.
TGTGCCAGCAGTCCAGGGAGTTACGAGCAGTACTTC,CASSPGSYEQYF,TRBV28,TRBJ2-7,.,few
TGTGCCAGCAGCCAGGGGGGACAGAGCAATCAGCCCCAGCATTTT,CASSQGGQSNQPQHF,TRBV3-1,TRBJ1-5,TRBD1,.
TGCAGTGCTAGAAGCCAGACCAATTCACCCCTCCACTTT,CSARSQTNSPLHF,TRBV20-1,TRBJ1-6,.,once
TGTGCCAGCAGTTTCCCCGTGACAGGCAACTCTGGAAACACCATATATTTT,CASSFPVTGNSGNTIYF,TRBV12-3/TRBV12-4,TRBJ1-3,.,once
TGTGCCAGCAGCCCCAAGCATCCAATCATGACCTACAATGAGCAGTTCTTC,CASSPKHPIMTYNEQFF,TRBV3-1,TRBJ2-1,.,few
TGTGCCAGCAGTCCTCAGGGGGCATTACCCCTAGGCCAGCCCCAGCATTTT,CASSPQGALPLGQPQHF,TRBV12-3/TRBV12-4,TRBJ1-5,TRBD1,.
TGTGCCAGCAGGAGGACAGGGGGAAAGCAGTTCTTC,CASRRTGGKQFF,TRBV6-5,TRBJ2-1,TRBD1,many
TGTGCCAGCAGGGACAGGGTGAATCAGCCCCAGCATTTT,CASRDRVNQPQHF,TRBV27,TRBJ1-5,TRBD1,many
TGCAGTGCTAGAGTGGCGGAGCGGGGGGGCTTCGAGCAGTACTTC,CSARVAERGGFEQYF,TRBV20-1,TRBJ2-7,TRBD2,few
TGCGCCAGCAGCCAAGATCGGGGGGCCAGCTACGAGCAGTACTTC,CASSQDRGASYEQYF,TRBV4-1,TRBJ2-7,.,many
TGTGCCAGCAGCTTGGGACAGCCCAATGGCTACACCTTC,CASSLGQPNGYTF,TRBV5-4,TRBJ1-2,.,.
TGCAGCTCAGGGGCCAGCACAGATACGCAGTATTTT,CSSGASTDTQYF,TRBV29-1,TRBJ2-3,.,.
TGCGCCAGCAGCTTTCGTCTAGCCCAAGGTTTGGATACGCAGTATTTT,CASSFRLAQGLDTQYF,TRBV5-1,TRBJ2-3,.,many
TGCAGCGTACGCGGGGAGACAGGGCTACACGAGCAGTACTTC,CSVRGETGLHEQYF,TRBV29-1,TRBJ2-7,.,.
TGCAGCGTTGCTTCAGGGCCCCGTGAAAAACTGTTTTTT,CSVASGPREKLFF,TRBV29-1,TRBJ1-4,.,once
TGTGCCAGCAGTTTACAGAGCGGGGGGGCCGGGACAGATACGCAGTATTTT,CASSLQSGGAGTDTQYF,TRBV27,TRBJ2-3,TRBD2,.
TGCGCCAGCAGGCCTTTCGGGGGGGCCACAGGTGAGCAGTTCTTC,CASRPFGGATGEQFF,TRBV4-1,TRBJ2-1,TRBD2,.
TGTGCCAGCAGTACCAGGGGAGCCGGGAAGGGGAGTATCGATGAGCAGTTCTTC,CASSTRGAGKGSIDEQFF,TRBV28,TRBJ2-1,.,.
TGTGCCAGCACCCATGGCGCGTACAGTAGCTCCTATAATTCACCCCTCCACTTT,CASTHGAYSSSYNSPLHF,TRBV28,TRBJ1-6,.,.
TGTGCCAGCAGCTTAGCGGGGCAGCTGCCGCAGTATTTT,CASSLAGQLPQYF,TRBV7-2,TRBJ2-3,.,few
TGTGCTAGTGGTTTGGAGACAGGGGTCCCCGGGGAGCTGTTTTTT,CASGLETGVPGELFF,TRBV12-5,TRBJ2-2,TRBD1,.
TGTGCTAGTGGTTGTACCCGACGGCCCTACGAGCAGTACTTC,CASGCTRRPYEQYF,TRBV12-5,TRBJ2-7,.,few
TGTGCCAGCAGTCAATCGCGGGAGAAGAGCTCCTATAATTCACCCCTCCACTTT,CASSQSREKSSYNSPLHF,TRBV6-5,TRBJ1-6,.,.
TGTGCCAGCAGCTCAGGGGGTGAAAAACTGTTTTTT,CASSSGGEKLFF,TRBV28,TRBJ1-4,TRBD1,.
TGCGCCAGCAGCTTAGACGGCAACAATCAGCCCCAGCATTTT,CASSLDGNNQPQHF,TRBV5-1,TRBJ1-5,.,many
TGTGCCAGCAGCCCCAACTGGGACAGGGACCACGAGCAGTACTTC,CASSPNWDRDHEQYF,TRBV11-2,TRBJ2-7,TRBD1,many
TGTGCCAGCAGCCCTAGTATCGGCGGGGGGACGGGGCAGTACTTC,CASSPSIGGGTGQYF,TRBV7-2,TRBJ2-7,TRBD2,many
TGTGCCAGCAGTGAAGTCGCTCAGGGGGCCTATGGTGGCTACACCTTC,CASSEVAQGAYGGYTF,TRBV2,TRBJ1-2,TRBD1,many
TGTGCCAGCGCCCCCCTGGGGAGGGGCGGCACTGAAGCTTTCTTT,CASAPLGRGGTEAFF,TRBV28,TRBJ1-1,.,.
TGTGCCAGCAGTTCCGGACAGGGGGGTGAAAAACTGTTTTTT,CASSSGQGGEKLFF,TRBV27,TRBJ1-4,TRBD1,many
TGTGCCAGCAGCCGGGGTGGTAGCGGGGGACAGAACAATGAGCAGTTCTTC,CASSRGGSGGQNNEQFF,TRBV5-4,TRBJ2-1,TRBD2,many
TGCAGCGCTAACAAGGGAAACACCATATATTTT,CSANKGNTIYF,TRBV29-1,TRBJ1-3,.,few
TGCACCCACTTCACTAACTATGGCTACACCTTC,CTHFTNYGYTF,TRBV20-1,TRBJ1-2,.,.
TGTGCCAGCAGCTTTGCGGGTCCTGACAGGGGGCCAGACACCGGGGAGCTGTTTTTT,CASSFAGPDRGPDTGELFF,TRBV7-8,TRBJ2-2,TRBD1,few
TGTGCCAGCAGCCCTGGGGGACGGGAAAAACTGTTTTTT,CASSPGGREKLFF,TRBV7-9,TRBJ1-4,.,many
TGTGCCAGCAAACCCCGGGAGGGGGGCACCGGGGAGCTGTTTTTT,CASKPREGGTGELFF,TRBV28,TRBJ2-2,TRBD2,many
TGCAGCGTTGGTACAGGCAGATACAATGAGCAGTTCTTC,CSVGTGRYNEQFF,TRBV29-1,TRBJ2-1,.,.
TGTGCCAGCAGCGCGTCGCGAAGACAGGGATACGAGCAGTACTTC,CASSASRRQGYEQYF,TRBV7-2,TRBJ2-7,TRBD1,many
TGCAGTGCTAGAGCCGCGACTAGCACAGATACGCAGTATTTT,CSARAATSTDTQYF,TRBV20-1,TRBJ2-3,.,.
TGTGCCAGCAGTTACGCCGGAGATACGCAGTATTTT,CASSYAGDTQYF,TRBV6-6,TRBJ2-3,.,many
TGTGCCAGCAGTTACGGAGGACCCACTGAAGCTTTCTTT,CASSYGGPTEAFF,TRBV6-5,TRBJ1-1,.,.
TGTGCCAGCAGCCCCGAGGGACTAGGCGCTTATACGCAGTATTTT,CASSPEGLGAYTQYF,TRBV28,TRBJ2-3,TRBD2,.
TGTGCCAGCAGCCTGCTGACAGGGCGTGAGGAAAAACTGTTTTTT,CASSLLTGREEKLFF,TRBV5-5,TRBJ1-4,TRBD1,many
TGTGCCAGCAGTTCGACAGGTCCCGGGGGCTATGGCTACACCTTC,CASSSTGPGGYGYTF,TRBV12-3/TRBV12-4,TRBJ1-2,.,many
TGTGCCAGCAAAGCCAGACCTGACAATGAGCAGTTCTTC,CASKARPDNEQFF,TRBV6-5,TRBJ2-1,.,few
TGCAGTGCCACCCCCGGCGGGGGGGCCCTAGAGACCCAGTACTTC,CSATPGGGALETQYF,TRBV20-1,TRBJ2-5,TRBD2,few
TGTGCCAGCAGCCCCCGACAAATACAATGGAGGAACACTGAAGCTTTCTTT,CASSPRQIQWRNTEAFF,TRBV7-2,TRBJ1-1,.,few